This TCR beta chain is drawn from a study of response to subunit inactivated influenza vaccine. This CDR3 contains 16 residues. Germline lookup yields CDR1 SNHLY and CDR2 FYNNEI. After removal of 7 bases from V and 1 base from J, the junction contained 9 bases not matched to a gene. One entry per CDR3 protein results from TCRdb running MiXCR on the RT-PCR reads. This sample has about 800,000 distinct CDR3 sequences, with 21% found just once. The rearrangement uses TRBV2 and TRBJ2-1, with TRBD2 identical over 8 bases. The sequencing here drew on PBMCs from blood, taken 4 to 6 days after vaccination. This sequence was found in a man over 45 who received an inactivated influenza vaccine. CDR3 sequence (DNA): TGTGCCAGCATCCTGACGGGGGGGCCTTCCTACAATGAGCAGTTCTTC. This encodes CASILTGGPSYNEQFF.